This T cell receptor (beta chain) appears in the sequencing data of a study of yellow fever vaccine responses in identical twins. Study outcomes and limitations: The authors reported partly convergent, partly personalized vaccine responses in identical twins.

As to this clonotype: What it binds is unknown.

TCRdb analysed the RT-PCR reads with MiXCR anew, one entry per CDR3 protein. The sample lists about 13,000 distinct CDR3 sequences; approximately 84% were seen once. The sequencing here drew on T cells from blood (PBMCs), unsorted or a sorted subset (not recorded which), taken before or after yellow fever vaccination (not recorded which). The clonotype comes from a woman aged 18-29 years who received the yellow fever vaccine.

The CDR3 reads CASSLRLADNEQFF. CDR3 in DNA: TGTGCCAGCAGTTTAAGGCTAGCAGACAATGAGCAGTTCTTC. The V gene is TRBV12-3 or TRBV12-4, the J gene TRBJ2-1; possible D gene TRBD2, 5 bases. Trimming pared 2 bases from V and 5 bases from J, leaving 10 bases between. The CDR3 is made up of 14 amino acids.